Below, 20 T cell receptor beta chains from the same sample are listed, as sequenced in a study of blood T cell repertoires in COVID-19. Libraries were prepared by immunoSEQ multiplex PCR; TCRdb keeps only in-frame clonotypes and omits some of them. The sample carries approximately 68,000 clones, roughly 90% recorded once. Material: peripheral blood. These receptors came from a man between 65 and 79 years old with active or convalescent COVID-19.

This chain connects TRBV28 to TRBJ1-4; perhaps TRBD1 as D (6 bases). The length of the CDR3 is 14 residues. V was pared by 3 bases and J by 6 bases, with 11 bases between. Germline-derived CDR1 and CDR2 are MDHEN and SYDVKM. In DNA, the CDR3 is TGTGCCAGCAGTTTGGGGGGGCGCGATGAAAAACTGTTTTTT. Translation: CASSLGGRDEKLFF.

This sequence joins TRBV6-5 and TRBJ1-6; D is possibly TRBD1 (5 bases). Germline V gene data show CDR1 as MNHEY and CDR2 as SVGAGI. V lost 4 bases, J lost 8 bases, and 12 bases lay in between. CDR3 length equals 14 residues. CDR3 region: CASSLGGRDSPLHF. CDR3 nucleotide sequence: TGTGCCAGCAGTTTGGGGGGGAGGGATTCACCCCTCCACTTT.

This clone was observed a single time. J is TRBJ2-7 and V is TRBV27, with D maybe TRBD1 (6 bases). V shed 4 bases and J shed 3 bases, with 16 bases lying between them. Germline loops: CDR1 MNHEY, CDR2 SMNVEV (reference sequence). This CDR3 contains 15 residues. The CDR3 bases are TGTGCCAGCAGTTCAAACCGACAGGCGAACTACGAGCAGTACTTC. As protein: CASSSNRQANYEQYF.

The chain uses TRBV29-1 and TRBJ1-2, with a weak D call TRBD1 (6 bases). CDR3 length: 13 residues. The germline V and J ends were trimmed by 6 bases and 2 bases, with 13 bases remaining between them. Germline CDR1 reads SQVTM; CDR2 reads ANQGSEA. The CDR3 reads CSVGDKWNYGYTF. The CDR3 DNA is TGCAGCGTCGGGGACAAGTGGAACTATGGCTACACCTTC. Together with reference TRBV29-1 and TRBJ1-2, the CDR3 gives the full variable domain: SAVISQKPSRDICQRGTSLTIQCQVDSQVTMMFWYRQQPGQSLTLIATANQGSEATYESGFVIDKFPISRPNLTFSTLTVSNMSPEDSSIYLCSVGDKWNYGYTFGSGTRLTVV.

The chain has TRBV7-9 and TRBJ1-2; the D gene is possibly TRBD1 (6 bases). CDR3 length: 13 residues. The germline V and J ends were trimmed by 6 bases and 2 bases, with 10 bases remaining between them. Germline V gene sequence: CDR1 SEHNR, CDR2 FQNEAQ (reference sequence). The CDR3: CASRDGQNYGYTF. Here the CDR3 DNA reads TGTGCCAGCAGGGATGGACAGAACTATGGCTACACCTTC.

The J gene is TRBJ2-3, the V gene TRBV19, with 7 bases aligning to TRBD1. V lost 4 bases and J lost 0; bases outside the gene matches: 4. The CDR3 is made up of 15 amino acids. In germline, CDR1 is LNHDA, CDR2 SQIVND (reference sequence). DNA for the CDR3: TGTGCCAGTAGTACCACAGGGGTAAGCACAGATACGCAGTATTTT. This encodes CASSTTGVSTDTQYF. Full variable domain (missing parts from reference TRBV19 and TRBJ2-3): DGGITQSPKYLFRKEGQNVTLSCEQNLNHDAMYWYRQDPGQGLRLIYYSQIVNDFQKGDIAEGYSVSREKKESFPLTVTSAQKNPTAFYLCASSTTGVSTDTQYFGPGTRLTVL.

The chain carries TRBV7-2 and TRBJ2-3; the D gene is possibly TRBD2 (5 bases). The CDR3 loop spans 18 amino acids. Germline-derived CDR1 and CDR2 are SGHTA and FQGNSA. Trimming stripped 3 bases from V and 4 bases from J, with 23 bases between. The CDR3 protein is CASSLFPPIVRVSDTQYF. The CDR3 region has the DNA TGTGCCAGCAGCTTGTTTCCCCCCATTGTGAGGGTCTCAGATACGCAGTATTTT.

V usage is TRBV10-1 and J usage is TRBJ2-3; no firm D call. The CDR3 runs to 15 residues. The V gene lost 2 bases and the J gene lost 3 bases, with 12 bases spanning the gap. Germline V lookup: CDR1 WNHNN, CDR2 SYGVQD (reference sequence). CDR3 region: CASSETLGMTDTQYF. The CDR3 nucleotides are TGCGCCAGCAGTGAGACCCTCGGTATGACAGATACGCAGTATTTT.

The chain links TRBV9 to TRBJ1-1; 8 nucleotides match TRBD1. The germline CDR1 and CDR2 sequences are SGDLS and YYNGEE. The CDR3 has 13 amino acids. With V trimmed by 4 bases and J by 4 bases, 3 bases remained unmatched. The CDR3: CASSRQGSTEAFF. In DNA form, the CDR3 reads TGTGCCAGCAGCCGACAGGGGAGCACTGAAGCTTTCTTT.

The J gene is TRBJ2-1, the V gene TRBV27; 12 nucleotides line up with TRBD2. The CDR3 runs 16 residues. The germline gives CDR1 MNHEY, CDR2 SMNVEV (reference sequence). Trimming took 2 bases from V and 9 from J; bases not matched to a gene: 8. The CDR3 is CASSLIPSGRAAEQFF. CDR3 DNA sequence: TGTGCCAGCAGTTTAATTCCTAGCGGGAGGGCCGCTGAGCAGTTCTTC.

The gene calls are TRBV6-4 and TRBJ1-6; perhaps TRBD1 as D (5 bases). Trimming left V 3 bases short and J 6 bases short, with 6 bases between. CDR3 length: 13 amino acids. Per the germline V gene, CDR1 is MRHNA and CDR2 is SNTAGT. The CDR3 bases are TGTGCCAGCAGTGAAAGGGGTAATTCACCCCTCCACTTT. Amino acids: CASSERGNSPLHF.

This chain uses TRBV7-8 with TRBJ1-1, with 9 bases matching TRBD1. Germline V gene sequence: CDR1 SGHVS, CDR2 FQNEAQ. J was trimmed by 0 bases and V by 3 bases; bases with no gene match: 5. CDR3 length: 16 amino acids. CDR3 in amino acids: CASSFGQGRVNTEAFF. Written as DNA, the CDR3 is TGTGCCAGCAGCTTTGGACAGGGGAGGGTGAACACTGAAGCTTTCTTT. The variable domain in full, with the rest retrieved from reference TRBV7-8 and TRBJ1-1, is GAGVSQSPRYKVAKRGQDVALRCDPISGHVSLFWYQQALGQGPEFLTYFQNEAQLDKSGLPSDRFFAERPEGSVSTLKIQRTQQEDSAVYLCASSFGQGRVNTEAFFGQGTRLTVV.

The chain links TRBV2 to TRBJ2-2, with D perhaps TRBD1 (5 bases). Deletions cut 2 bases from V and 7 bases from J, with 20 bases between. CDR1 is SNHLY, CDR2 FYNNEI, per germline. The CDR3 totals 17 residues. CDR3 loop: CASSELGPQGRGGELFF. DNA for the CDR3: TGTGCCAGCAGTGAATTAGGTCCCCAGGGCAGAGGCGGGGAGCTGTTTTTT.

The chain combines TRBV18 with TRBJ2-5, with 9 bases identical to TRBD1. CDR3 length: 16 amino acids. J lost 4 bases, V lost 5 bases, and 11 bases had no gene match. From germline, CDR1 is KGHSH and CDR2 LQKENI. CDR3 sequence: CASSTGTGKSGETQYF. The CDR3 DNA is TGTGCCAGCTCAACGGGGACAGGGAAGTCAGGAGAGACCCAGTACTTC. Full variable domain (missing parts from reference TRBV18 and TRBJ2-5): NAGVMQNPRHLVRRRGQEARLRCSPMKGHSHVYWYRQLPEEGLKFMVYLQKENIIDESGMPKERFSAEFPKEGPSILRIQQVVRGDSAAYFCASSTGTGKSGETQYFGPGTRLLVL.

This rearrangement joins TRBV7-3 to TRBJ2-5, with TRBD2 matching over 7 bases. This CDR3 is built from 13 residues. V shed 9 bases, J shed 3 bases, and the junction held 7 bases outside the gene matches. Looked up from germline, CDR1 is SGHTA and CDR2 is FQGTGA. For the CDR3, the DNA is TGTGCCAGTCAGGGAGCGGGGAAAGAGACCCAGTACTTC. Amino acid sequence: CASQGAGKETQYF. Filled out from reference TRBV7-3 and TRBJ2-5, the complete variable domain reads GAGVSQTPSNKVTEKGKYVELRCDPISGHTALYWYRQSLGQGPEFLIYFQGTGAADDSGLPNDRFFAVRPEGSVSTLKIQRTERGDSAVYLCASQGAGKETQYFGPGTRLLVL.

The J gene is TRBJ1-6, the V gene TRBV27; 7 nucleotides line up with TRBD1. Per germline, CDR1 MNHEY and CDR2 SMNVEV (reference sequence). The CDR3 sequence is 15 residues long. V lost 6 bases and J lost 7; bases outside the gene matches: 9. CDR3 residues: CASSPYRQGNSPLHF. CDR3 DNA: TGTGCCAGCAGCCCCTATAGACAGGGAAATTCACCCCTCCACTTT.

The V gene is TRBV7-8, the J gene TRBJ1-1; no clear D gene. The CDR3 covers 13 residues. Germline CDR1 is SGHVS and CDR2 is FQNEAQ. V gave up 5 bases and J gave up 11 bases, with 18 bases separating them. CDR3 in DNA: TGTGCCAGCAGCCCCGGGGTAAGCGTCTGGGCTTTCTTT. This gives the protein CASSPGVSVWAFF.

The chain couples TRBV15 to TRBJ2-1; 7 positions agree with TRBD2. The CDR3 totals 17 residues. Germline V gene data show CDR1 as LNHNV and CDR2 as YYDKDF (reference sequence). J lost 0 bases, V lost 0 bases, and 5 bases had no gene match. CDR3 bases: TGTGCCACCAGCAGAGAGGGAGGGCTGAGCTCCTACAATGAGCAGTTCTTC. Translated, it gives CATSREGGLSSYNEQFF.

This clone was detected only a few times. The chain couples TRBV4-1 to TRBJ1-1; 7 positions match TRBD1. Germline V gene sequence: CDR1 MGHRA, CDR2 YSYEKL. V shed 0 bases and J 1 base; nucleotides not matched to a gene: 2. CDR3 size: 15 residues. The CDR3 protein is CASSQEDRRNTEAFF. CDR3 coding DNA: TGCGCCAGCAGCCAAGAGGACAGGAGGAACACTGAAGCTTTCTTT.

A single count supports this clone. The CDR3 loop reads CASSPNGLAGGVEQFF. CDR3 nucleotides: TGTGCCAGCTCACCGAATGGACTAGCGGGGGGGGTTGAGCAGTTCTTC. The chain employs TRBV18 and TRBJ2-1; TRBD2 aligns across 15 bases. CDR3 length equals 16 residues. The germline gives CDR1 KGHSH, CDR2 LQKENI. V dropped 3 bases and J dropped 9; count of bases not matched to a gene: 6. The full variable domain, completed using reference TRBV18 and TRBJ2-1, is NAGVMQNPRHLVRRRGQEARLRCSPMKGHSHVYWYRQLPEEGLKFMVYLQKENIIDESGMPKERFSAEFPKEGPSILRIQQVVRGDSAAYFCASSPNGLAGGVEQFFGPGTRLTVL.